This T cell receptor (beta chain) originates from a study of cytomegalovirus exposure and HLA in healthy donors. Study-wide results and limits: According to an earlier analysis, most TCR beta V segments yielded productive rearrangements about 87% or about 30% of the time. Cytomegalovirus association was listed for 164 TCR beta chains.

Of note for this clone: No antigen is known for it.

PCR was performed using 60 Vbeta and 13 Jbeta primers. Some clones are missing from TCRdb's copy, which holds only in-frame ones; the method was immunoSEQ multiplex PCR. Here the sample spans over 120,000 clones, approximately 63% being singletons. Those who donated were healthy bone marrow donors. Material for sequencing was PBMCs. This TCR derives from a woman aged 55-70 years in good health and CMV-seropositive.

CDR3 residues: CASTPARGANWYGYTF. In DNA form, the CDR3 reads TGTGCCAGTACCCCGGCGCGTGGGGCTAATTGGTATGGCTACACCTTC. The rearrangement joins TRBV19 to TRBJ1-2, with D possibly matching TRBD1 (5 bases). The V gene lost 7 bases and the J gene lost 5 bases, with 23 bases spanning the gap. This CDR3 contains 16 residues. The germline CDR1 and CDR2 sequences are LNHDA and SQIVND (reference sequence).